The rows below give T cell receptor beta chains drawn from one sample of a study of OX40 agonist ivuxolimab in advanced cancers. The repertoire was sequenced with immunoSEQ multiplex PCR; TCRdb's copy has only in-frame clones and lacks some. This repertoire shows 45,000 to 60,000 clones, approximately 91% found once; its top ten account for roughly 8%. Sequenced material: CD4+ or CD8+ T cells sorted from blood, taken in a trial of the OX40 agonist ivuxolimab. The receptors were sampled from an adult with an advanced solid tumor such as melanoma, head and neck, liver or kidney cancer. Each CDR3 is given with its conserved first and last residue. The D gene is left open where the match is weak. Size values are once, few and many counts, or a class for expanded clones, and some rows have none.

CDR3 DNA: TGTGCCAGCTCACACCGACAGGACACTGAAGCTTTCTTT
CDR3 protein: CASSHRQDTEAFF
D gene: .
clone size: once
V gene: TRBV18
J gene: TRBJ1-1

CDR3 DNA: TGTGCCAGCAGTTACTCATCAAAGGGCAGCAATCAGCCCCAGCATTTT
CDR3 protein: CASSYSSKGSNQPQHF
D gene: .
clone size: .
V gene: TRBV6-5
J gene: TRBJ1-5

CDR3 DNA: TGTGCCAGCAGCCGGGGACAGGGGAGGGATGGCTACACCTTC
CDR3 protein: CASSRGQGRDGYTF
D gene: TRBD1
clone size: few
V gene: TRBV28
J gene: TRBJ1-2

CDR3 DNA: TGTGCCAGCAGCCCAGGCGGAAGCTCCTACGAGCAGTACTTC
CDR3 protein: CASSPGGSSYEQYF
D gene: .
clone size: .
V gene: TRBV7-2
J gene: TRBJ2-7

CDR3 DNA: TGTGCCAGCAGCTTAGCCGGGACGCAGCCCCAGCATTTT
CDR3 protein: CASSLAGTQPQHF
D gene: .
clone size: .
V gene: TRBV7-9
J gene: TRBJ1-5

CDR3 DNA: TGCGCCAGCAGCTGGACAGGGGGCTCCTACGAGCAGTACTTC
CDR3 protein: CASSWTGGSYEQYF
D gene: TRBD1
clone size: .
V gene: TRBV5-1
J gene: TRBJ2-7

CDR3 DNA: TGTGCCTCATCTTCCACAACAGGACTACGTTACGAGCAGTACTTC
CDR3 protein: CASSSTTGLRYEQYF
D gene: .
clone size: .
V gene: TRBV30
J gene: TRBJ2-7

CDR3 DNA: TGTGCCAGCAGGGCGGACGGAAACACCATATATTTT
CDR3 protein: CASRADGNTIYF
D gene: .
clone size: .
V gene: TRBV5-8
J gene: TRBJ1-3

CDR3 DNA: TGTGCCAGCAGCAAAAGTGGAGGTTTCAATCAGCCCCAGCATTTT
CDR3 protein: CASSKSGGFNQPQHF
D gene: .
clone size: .
V gene: TRBV21-1
J gene: TRBJ1-5

CDR3 DNA: TGTGCCAGCAGCTTAGGTGGGGACAGGGCGGACGAGCAGTACTTC
CDR3 protein: CASSLGGDRADEQYF
D gene: TRBD1
clone size: .
V gene: TRBV11-1
J gene: TRBJ2-7

CDR3 DNA: TGTGCCAGCAGATCCTCCGGGACTAGCGGGAGGTACGAGCAGTACTTC
CDR3 protein: CASRSSGTSGRYEQYF
D gene: TRBD2
clone size: .
V gene: TRBV25-1
J gene: TRBJ2-7

CDR3 DNA: TGTGCCAGCAGCTGGAGGTTGGAGACCCAGTACTTC
CDR3 protein: CASSWRLETQYF
D gene: .
clone size: .
V gene: TRBV5-4
J gene: TRBJ2-5

CDR3 DNA: TGCGCCAGCAGCTCCGGGGCACTAGCGGGAGTTTTCAATGAGCAGTTCTTC
CDR3 protein: CASSSGALAGVFNEQFF
D gene: TRBD2
clone size: .
V gene: TRBV5-1
J gene: TRBJ2-1

CDR3 DNA: TGTGCCAGCTCTAACGCTGATACGCAGTATTTT
CDR3 protein: CASSNADTQYF
D gene: .
clone size: .
V gene: TRBV6-5
J gene: TRBJ2-3

CDR3 DNA: TGTGCCAGCACAGGGTCCCCCACAGATACGCAGTATTTT
CDR3 protein: CASTGSPTDTQYF
D gene: .
clone size: .
V gene: TRBV18
J gene: TRBJ2-3

CDR3 DNA: TGTGCCAGCAGCCCCCATTTCTCCGGGGAGCTGTTTTTT
CDR3 protein: CASSPHFSGELFF
D gene: .
clone size: .
V gene: TRBV14
J gene: TRBJ2-2

CDR3 DNA: TGTGCCGGTGGGACCGGGACAGGGGGCTACTACGAGCAGTACTTC
CDR3 protein: CAGGTGTGGYYEQYF
D gene: TRBD1
clone size: .
V gene: TRBV5-5
J gene: TRBJ2-7

CDR3 DNA: TGTGCCAGCTCACCAAAGGAGAACGGCTACACCTTC
CDR3 protein: CASSPKENGYTF
D gene: .
clone size: .
V gene: TRBV18
J gene: TRBJ1-2

CDR3 DNA: TGTGCCAGCAGGCCCTTTCAAGGCGGAATGAACACTGAAGCTTTCTTT
CDR3 protein: CASRPFQGGMNTEAFF
D gene: .
clone size: .
V gene: TRBV9
J gene: TRBJ1-1

CDR3 DNA: TGTGCCAGCAGTTTGGACCTGAACACTGAAGCTTTCTTT
CDR3 protein: CASSLDLNTEAFF
D gene: .
clone size: .
V gene: TRBV2
J gene: TRBJ1-1

CDR3 DNA: TGTGCCAGCAGTACAGGACAGGGGATTTATGAAAAACTGTTTTTT
CDR3 protein: CASSTGQGIYEKLFF
D gene: TRBD1
clone size: .
V gene: TRBV6-1
J gene: TRBJ1-4

CDR3 DNA: TGTGCCAGCGAGGGTAGCGAACTATACGAGCAGTACTTC
CDR3 protein: CASEGSELYEQYF
D gene: .
clone size: .
V gene: TRBV28
J gene: TRBJ2-7

CDR3 DNA: TGTGCCAGCAGTCAGGACCGACGAAACACCATATATTTT
CDR3 protein: CASSQDRRNTIYF
D gene: .
clone size: .
V gene: TRBV25-1
J gene: TRBJ1-3

CDR3 DNA: TGTGCCAGTAGACCGGGACTAGCGGGCCCCACAGATACGCAGTATTTT
CDR3 protein: CASRPGLAGPTDTQYF
D gene: TRBD2
clone size: .
V gene: TRBV7-9
J gene: TRBJ2-3

CDR3 DNA: TGTGCCAGTAGGAAACAAGTATCTTTAGTGGGGGCCAACGTCCTGACTTTC
CDR3 protein: CASRKQVSLVGANVLTF
D gene: .
clone size: .
V gene: TRBV19
J gene: TRBJ2-6

CDR3 DNA: TGCGCCAGCAGCTTCCCGGGACAGGGGGACGAGCAGTACTTC
CDR3 protein: CASSFPGQGDEQYF
D gene: TRBD1
clone size: .
V gene: TRBV5-1
J gene: TRBJ2-7

CDR3 DNA: TGTGCCAGCAGTTACACGGACAATGAGCAGTTCTTC
CDR3 protein: CASSYTDNEQFF
D gene: .
clone size: .
V gene: TRBV6-5
J gene: TRBJ2-1

CDR3 DNA: TGTGCCAGCAGCCGGAGACTAGACCCCTACGAGCAGTACTTC
CDR3 protein: CASSRRLDPYEQYF
D gene: .
clone size: .
V gene: TRBV7-2
J gene: TRBJ2-7

CDR3 DNA: TGTGCCAGCAGCAGGACAGGGGGTAGGTGGACTGAAGCTTTCTTT
CDR3 protein: CASSRTGGRWTEAFF
D gene: TRBD1
clone size: .
V gene: TRBV9
J gene: TRBJ1-1

CDR3 DNA: TGTGCCAGCAGCCAAGCCGTGCTCAGACAGTACGAGCAGTACTTC
CDR3 protein: CASSQAVLRQYEQYF
D gene: .
clone size: .
V gene: TRBV4-2
J gene: TRBJ2-7

CDR3 DNA: TGTGCCAGCAGTTACACCCTTGTAGGCGAAGCTTTCTTT
CDR3 protein: CASSYTLVGEAFF
D gene: .
clone size: .
V gene: TRBV6-5
J gene: TRBJ1-1

CDR3 DNA: TGTGCCAGCAGCTTTGGATTCGGGGGTGAAAAACTGTTTTTT
CDR3 protein: CASSFGFGGEKLFF
D gene: .
clone size: .
V gene: TRBV5-4
J gene: TRBJ1-4

CDR3 DNA: TGTGCCAGCAGCATGGGGACAGGGAAAAACATTCAGTACTTC
CDR3 protein: CASSMGTGKNIQYF
D gene: TRBD1
clone size: once
V gene: TRBV7-9
J gene: TRBJ2-4

CDR3 DNA: TGTGCCTGGGGGGGGCAGGCAACTAATGAAAAACTGTTTTTT
CDR3 protein: CAWGGQATNEKLFF
D gene: .
clone size: .
V gene: TRBV30
J gene: TRBJ1-4

CDR3 DNA: TGTGCCAGTCGGAGACAGGGTTCGGAGACCCAGTACTTC
CDR3 protein: CASRRQGSETQYF
D gene: TRBD1
clone size: .
V gene: TRBV19
J gene: TRBJ2-5

CDR3 DNA: TGCGCCAGCAAGGCAAGCGACGGGAGGAATGAGCAGTTCTTC
CDR3 protein: CASKASDGRNEQFF
D gene: TRBD2
clone size: .
V gene: TRBV5-1
J gene: TRBJ2-1

CDR3 DNA: TGCGCCAGCAGCACGCTGACTAGCGGGAGAGTCTACGAGCAGTACTTC
CDR3 protein: CASSTLTSGRVYEQYF
D gene: TRBD2
clone size: once
V gene: TRBV5-1
J gene: TRBJ2-7

CDR3 DNA: TGTGCCAGCACCCTCCCGGGAGGGAGGGGGCATTGGAACACTGAAGCTTTCTTT
CDR3 protein: CASTLPGGRGHWNTEAFF
D gene: TRBD1
clone size: .
V gene: TRBV28
J gene: TRBJ1-1

CDR3 DNA: TGTGCCAGCAGTTATAGGGACAGCAGGAATGAAAAACTGTTTTTT
CDR3 protein: CASSYRDSRNEKLFF
D gene: TRBD1
clone size: .
V gene: TRBV6-5
J gene: TRBJ1-4

CDR3 DNA: TGTGCCTCTAACTGGGACCAACAGCCCCAGCATTTT
CDR3 protein: CASNWDQQPQHF
D gene: .
clone size: .
V gene: TRBV19
J gene: TRBJ1-5

CDR3 DNA: TGTGCCAGCAGTGTTTCGGGGAATCAGCCCCAGCATTTT
CDR3 protein: CASSVSGNQPQHF
D gene: .
clone size: .
V gene: TRBV6-4
J gene: TRBJ1-5

CDR3 DNA: TGTGCCAGCATGTCGGGACAGCTTGGCGAGCAGTACTTC
CDR3 protein: CASMSGQLGEQYF
D gene: TRBD1
clone size: .
V gene: TRBV7-9
J gene: TRBJ2-7

CDR3 DNA: TGCGCCAGCAGCCGCCAGGTGAACACCGGGGAGCTGTTTTTT
CDR3 protein: CASSRQVNTGELFF
D gene: .
clone size: .
V gene: TRBV5-1
J gene: TRBJ2-2

CDR3 DNA: TGTGCCAGCAAAAGAAACAACGAGCAGTACTTC
CDR3 protein: CASKRNNEQYF
D gene: .
clone size: .
V gene: TRBV6-1
J gene: TRBJ2-7

CDR3 DNA: TGTGCCAGCAGCTTGCGGCCAGGGCCGTTCAATGAGCAGTTCTTC
CDR3 protein: CASSLRPGPFNEQFF
D gene: .
clone size: .
V gene: TRBV5-1
J gene: TRBJ2-1

CDR3 DNA: TGTGCCAGCGGGTCCTGGGGAGCGAAGACCCAGTACTTC
CDR3 protein: CASGSWGAKTQYF
D gene: .
clone size: .
V gene: TRBV6-5
J gene: TRBJ2-5

CDR3 DNA: TGTGCCAGCAGAGCAACACCGGGACAGGGCTACGAGCAGTACTTC
CDR3 protein: CASRATPGQGYEQYF
D gene: TRBD1
clone size: .
V gene: TRBV5-5
J gene: TRBJ2-7

CDR3 DNA: TGCGCCAGCAGCCAAATACTAGCGGGAGTATTAGGGCAGTACTTC
CDR3 protein: CASSQILAGVLGQYF
D gene: TRBD2
clone size: .
V gene: TRBV4-1
J gene: TRBJ2-7

CDR3 DNA: TGTGCCAGCAGTTTACCACGATCCCTAGCGGGAGCAGTCAATGAGCAGTTCTTC
CDR3 protein: CASSLPRSLAGAVNEQFF
D gene: TRBD2
clone size: .
V gene: TRBV27
J gene: TRBJ2-1

CDR3 DNA: TGTGCCAGCAGCTTAGGTACGGGGGAGGGCCCCTACGAGCAGTACTTC
CDR3 protein: CASSLGTGEGPYEQYF
D gene: TRBD2
clone size: .
V gene: TRBV7-9
J gene: TRBJ2-7

CDR3 DNA: TGTGCCAGCTCACCAGGGCTGGTGTCCTACGAGCAGTACTTC
CDR3 protein: CASSPGLVSYEQYF
D gene: .
clone size: .
V gene: TRBV18
J gene: TRBJ2-7